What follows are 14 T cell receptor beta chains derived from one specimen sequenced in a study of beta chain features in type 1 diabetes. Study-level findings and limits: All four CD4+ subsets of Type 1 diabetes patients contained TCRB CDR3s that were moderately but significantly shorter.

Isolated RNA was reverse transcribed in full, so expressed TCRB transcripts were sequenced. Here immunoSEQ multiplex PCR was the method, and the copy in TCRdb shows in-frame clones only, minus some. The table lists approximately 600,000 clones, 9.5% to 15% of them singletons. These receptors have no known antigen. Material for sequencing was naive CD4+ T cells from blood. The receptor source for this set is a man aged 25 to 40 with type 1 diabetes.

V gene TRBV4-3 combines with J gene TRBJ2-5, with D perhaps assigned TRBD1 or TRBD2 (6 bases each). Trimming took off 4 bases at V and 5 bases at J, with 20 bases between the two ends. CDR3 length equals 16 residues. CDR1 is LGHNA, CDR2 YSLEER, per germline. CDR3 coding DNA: TGCGCCAGCAGCCCCGGGGGACGGGGCCAGGGGGAGACCCAGTACTTC. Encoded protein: CASSPGGRGQGETQYF.

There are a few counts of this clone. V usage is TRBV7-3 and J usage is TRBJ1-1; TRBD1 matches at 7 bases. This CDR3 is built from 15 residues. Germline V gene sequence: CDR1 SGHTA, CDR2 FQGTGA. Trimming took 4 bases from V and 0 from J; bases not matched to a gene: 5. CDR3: CASSSEGQMNTEAFF. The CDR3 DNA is TGTGCCAGCAGCTCCGAGGGACAGATGAACACTGAAGCTTTCTTT.

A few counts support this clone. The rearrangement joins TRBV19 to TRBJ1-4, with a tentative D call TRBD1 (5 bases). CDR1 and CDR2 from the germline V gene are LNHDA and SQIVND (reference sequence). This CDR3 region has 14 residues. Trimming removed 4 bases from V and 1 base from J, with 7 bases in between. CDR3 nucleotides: TGTGCCAGTAGTAGGCAGGGAACTAATGAAAAACTGTTTTTT. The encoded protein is CASSRQGTNEKLFF.

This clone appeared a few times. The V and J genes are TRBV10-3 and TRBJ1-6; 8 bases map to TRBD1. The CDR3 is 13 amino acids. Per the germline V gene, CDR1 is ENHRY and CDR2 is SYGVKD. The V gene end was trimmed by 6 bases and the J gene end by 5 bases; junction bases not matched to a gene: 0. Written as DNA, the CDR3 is TGTGCCATCAGGACAGGGGATAATTCACCCCTCCACTTT. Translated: CAIRTGDNSPLHF.

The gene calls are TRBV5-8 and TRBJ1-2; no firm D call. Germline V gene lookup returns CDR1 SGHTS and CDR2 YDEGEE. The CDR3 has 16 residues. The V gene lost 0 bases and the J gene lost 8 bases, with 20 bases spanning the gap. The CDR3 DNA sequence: TGTGCCAGCAGCTTGGCCGGGTCGTTTGGGGTCCGAGGCTACACCTTC. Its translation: CASSLAGSFGVRGYTF.

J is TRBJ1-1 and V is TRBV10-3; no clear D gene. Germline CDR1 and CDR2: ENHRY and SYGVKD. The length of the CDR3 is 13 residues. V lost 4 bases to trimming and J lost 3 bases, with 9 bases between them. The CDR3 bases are TGTGCCATCAGTGTACGGGAGGACACTGAAGCTTTCTTT. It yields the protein CAISVREDTEAFF.

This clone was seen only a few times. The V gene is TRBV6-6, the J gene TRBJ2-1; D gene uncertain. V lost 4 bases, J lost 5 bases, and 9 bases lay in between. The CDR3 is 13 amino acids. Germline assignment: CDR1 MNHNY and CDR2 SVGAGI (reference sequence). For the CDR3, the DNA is TGTGCCAGCAGTTCTGGACCTCACAATGAGCAGTTCTTC. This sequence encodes CASSSGPHNEQFF.

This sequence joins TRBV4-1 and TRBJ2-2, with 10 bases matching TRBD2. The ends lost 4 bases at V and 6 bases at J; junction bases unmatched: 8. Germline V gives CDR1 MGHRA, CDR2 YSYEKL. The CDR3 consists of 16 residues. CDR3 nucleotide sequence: TGCGCCAGCAGCCCGGGGACTAGCGACGAATCCGGGGAGCTGTTTTTT. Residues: CASSPGTSDESGELFF.

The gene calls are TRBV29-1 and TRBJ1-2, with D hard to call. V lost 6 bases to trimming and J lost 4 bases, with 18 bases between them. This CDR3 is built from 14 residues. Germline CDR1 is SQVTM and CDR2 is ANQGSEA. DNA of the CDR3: TGCAGCGTGTCGGTGGTGGCAGGCCCCTATGGCTACACCTTC. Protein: CSVSVVAGPYGYTF.

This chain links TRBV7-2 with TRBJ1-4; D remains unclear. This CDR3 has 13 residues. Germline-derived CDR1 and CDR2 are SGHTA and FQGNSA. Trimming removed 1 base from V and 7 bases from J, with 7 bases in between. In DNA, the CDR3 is TGTGCCAGCAGCTTAGGAGGGTTTGAAAAACTGTTTTTT. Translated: CASSLGGFEKLFF.

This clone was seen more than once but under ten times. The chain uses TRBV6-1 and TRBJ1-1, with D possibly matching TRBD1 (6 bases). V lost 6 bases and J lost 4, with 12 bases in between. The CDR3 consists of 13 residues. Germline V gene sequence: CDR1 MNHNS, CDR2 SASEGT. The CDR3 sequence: CASRREGGTEAFF. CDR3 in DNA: TGTGCCAGCAGGCGGGAAGGGGGCACTGAAGCTTTCTTT.

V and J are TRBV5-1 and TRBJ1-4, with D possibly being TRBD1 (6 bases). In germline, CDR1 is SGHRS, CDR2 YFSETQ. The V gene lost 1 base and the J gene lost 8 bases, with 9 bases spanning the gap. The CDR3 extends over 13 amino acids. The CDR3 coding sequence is TGCGCCAGCAGCTTGACAGGGCGGGAAAAACTGTTTTTT. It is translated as CASSLTGREKLFF.

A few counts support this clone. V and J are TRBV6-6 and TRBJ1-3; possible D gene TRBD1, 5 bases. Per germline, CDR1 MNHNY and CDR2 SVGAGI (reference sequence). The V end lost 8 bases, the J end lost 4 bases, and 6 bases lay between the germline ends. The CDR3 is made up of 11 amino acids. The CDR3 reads CASSGGNTIYF. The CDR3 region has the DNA TGTGCCAGCTCAGGGGGAAACACCATATATTTT.

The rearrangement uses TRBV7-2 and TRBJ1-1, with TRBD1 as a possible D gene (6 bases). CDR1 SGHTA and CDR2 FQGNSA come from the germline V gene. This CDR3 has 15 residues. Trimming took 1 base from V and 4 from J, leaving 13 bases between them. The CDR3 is CASSLEAGGVTEAFF. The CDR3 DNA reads TGTGCCAGCAGCTTAGAGGCGGGGGGCGTCACTGAAGCTTTCTTT.